This TCR beta chain was profiled in a study of identical twins. Comment on this clonotype: The antigen remains unidentified.

TCRdb analysed the 5' RACE reads with MiXCR anew, one entry per CDR3 protein. The sample holds roughly 750,000 distinct CDR3 sequences, around 21% seen once. Study conclusions and caveats: Out-of-frame sharing of TCR alpha in monozygotic twins was underestimated by models. Cord blood beta clonotypes present at high abundance carried fewer insertions; no such pattern appeared in memory repertoires.

This same sample was also part of a study on T cells expressing NK-cell markers. In that study: Repertoire data for TCR beta were derived from sorted T cells (CD3+CD56+NKG2C+, CD3+CD56+NKG2C- and CD3+CD56-NKG2C+). In about 6 donors, dominant CD3+CD56+NKG2C+ clones formed about 1.0-8% of CD8+ cells.

The specimen sequenced was PBMCs. The sequence came from a woman aged 18-29 years in good health.

This CDR3 is CSVEGRVYNEQFF. The CDR3 DNA follows: TGCAGCGTTGAGGGAAGGGTCTACAATGAGCAGTTCTTC. V is TRBV29-1 and J is TRBJ2-1; D is unclear. V dropped 3 bases and J dropped 3 bases, with 9 bases sitting between them. Looked up from germline, CDR1 is SQVTM and CDR2 is ANQGSEA. The CDR3 has 13 amino acids.